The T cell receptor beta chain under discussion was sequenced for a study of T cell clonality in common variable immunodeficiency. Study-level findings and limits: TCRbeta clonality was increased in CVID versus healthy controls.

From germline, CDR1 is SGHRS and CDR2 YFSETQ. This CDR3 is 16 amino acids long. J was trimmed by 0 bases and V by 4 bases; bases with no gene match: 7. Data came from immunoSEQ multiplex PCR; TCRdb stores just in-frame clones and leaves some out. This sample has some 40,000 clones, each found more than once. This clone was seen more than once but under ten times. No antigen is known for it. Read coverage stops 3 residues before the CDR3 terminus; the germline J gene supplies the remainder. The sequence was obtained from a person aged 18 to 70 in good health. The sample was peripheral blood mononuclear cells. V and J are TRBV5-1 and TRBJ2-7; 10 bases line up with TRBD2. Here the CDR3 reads CASSHLAGAYSYEQYF. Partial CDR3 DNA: TGCGCCAGCAGCCACCTAGCGGGGGCCTACTCCTACGAG.